This T cell receptor beta chain originates from a study of OX40 agonist ivuxolimab in advanced cancers. This CDR3 contains 15 residues. The V end was cut by 4 bases, the J end by 2 bases, with 15 bases between. Only in-frame clones appear in the TCRdb table, and some are missing; sequencing was by immunoSEQ multiplex PCR. This sample has 70,000 or so clones, with approximately 90% found just once. The origin of this receptor is an adult with an advanced solid tumor such as melanoma, head and neck, liver or kidney cancer. V and J are TRBV23-1 and TRBJ2-7; weak D call: TRBD2 (6 bases). TRBV23-1 is labeled an ORF, and its function is uncertain. The specimen was CD4+ or CD8+ T cells sorted from blood, collected in a trial of the OX40 agonist ivuxolimab. The CDR3 sequence: CASSPMRGQTYEQYF. The CDR3, as DNA: TGCGCCAGCAGTCCAATGCGGGGTCAAACCTACGAGCAGTACTTC.